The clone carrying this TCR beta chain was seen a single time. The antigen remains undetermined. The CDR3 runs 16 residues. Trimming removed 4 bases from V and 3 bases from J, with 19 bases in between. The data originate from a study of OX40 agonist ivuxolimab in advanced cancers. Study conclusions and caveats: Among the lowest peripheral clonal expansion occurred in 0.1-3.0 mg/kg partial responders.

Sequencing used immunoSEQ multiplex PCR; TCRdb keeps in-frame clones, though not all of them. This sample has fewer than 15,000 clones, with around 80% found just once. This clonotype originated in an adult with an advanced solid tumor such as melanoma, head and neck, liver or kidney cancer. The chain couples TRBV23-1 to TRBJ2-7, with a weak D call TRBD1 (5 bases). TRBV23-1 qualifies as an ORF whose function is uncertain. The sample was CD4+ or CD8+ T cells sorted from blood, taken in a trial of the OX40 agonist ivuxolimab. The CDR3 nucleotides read TGCGCCAGCAGTCCTTCACTGCACAGGAAGAACTACGAGCAGTACTTC. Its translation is CASSPSLHRKNYEQYF.